These T cell receptor beta chains were read from a single sample in a study of blood T cell repertoires in COVID-19. The repertoire was sequenced with immunoSEQ multiplex PCR; TCRdb's copy has only in-frame clones and lacks some. The sample shows over 85,000 clones, around 88% of them seen only once. Sequencing was performed on peripheral blood. Receptor source: a man aged 55 to 70 with acute or convalescent COVID-19. Both conserved end residues are part of each CDR3. A D gene is named only where the DNA matches it firmly. Not every row has a clone size; where given, it reads once, few, many or a size class.

d_gene: -; j_gene: TRBJ2-5; v_gene: TRBV5-1; abundance: once; len: 16; CDR3aa: CASSFGGFADQETQYF; CDR3nt: TGCGCCAGCAGCTTTGGGGGGTTTGCGGACCAAGAGACCCAGTACTTC
d_gene: -; j_gene: TRBJ1-5; v_gene: TRBV3-1/TRBV3-2; abundance: -; len: 15; CDR3aa: CASSQDRGTNQPQHF; CDR3nt: TGTGCCAGCAGCCAAGACAGGGGTACCAATCAGCCCCAGCATTTT
d_gene: -; j_gene: TRBJ1-1; v_gene: TRBV29-1; abundance: few; len: 10; CDR3aa: CSVVGSIAFF; CDR3nt: TGCAGCGTTGTTGGCAGTATAGCTTTCTTT
d_gene: TRBD2; j_gene: TRBJ2-5; v_gene: TRBV7-2; abundance: -; len: 17; CDR3aa: CASSQRLAGGRQETQYF; CDR3nt: TGTGCCAGCAGCCAAAGACTAGCGGGGGGCCGGCAAGAGACCCAGTACTTC
d_gene: -; j_gene: TRBJ1-1; v_gene: TRBV6-4; abundance: -; len: 13; CDR3aa: CASRATGSPQAFF; CDR3nt: TGTGCCAGCAGAGCCACAGGGTCGCCTCAAGCTTTCTTT
d_gene: TRBD2; j_gene: TRBJ2-1; v_gene: TRBV30; abundance: -; len: 16; CDR3aa: CAWSAGTSGVVGEQFF; CDR3nt: TGTGCCTGGAGCGCCGGGACTAGCGGGGTCGTGGGTGAGCAGTTCTTC
d_gene: -; j_gene: TRBJ1-4; v_gene: TRBV6-2/TRBV6-3; abundance: -; len: 14; CDR3aa: CASSYYTTGEKLFF; CDR3nt: TGTGCCAGCAGTTATTACACCACAGGAGAAAAACTGTTTTTT
d_gene: TRBD2; j_gene: TRBJ2-1; v_gene: TRBV2; abundance: -; len: 16; CDR3aa: CASSEAASGAYNEQFF; CDR3nt: TGTGCCAGCAGTGAAGCTGCTAGCGGGGCGTACAATGAGCAGTTCTTC
d_gene: TRBD1; j_gene: TRBJ2-7; v_gene: TRBV19; abundance: -; len: 14; CDR3aa: CASSISRGRGEQYF; CDR3nt: TGTGCCAGTAGTATATCGAGGGGGCGCGGGGAGCAGTACTTC
d_gene: -; j_gene: TRBJ2-3; v_gene: TRBV27; abundance: -; len: 14; CDR3aa: CASRTDWETDTQYF; CDR3nt: TGTGCCAGCAGGACCGATTGGGAGACAGATACGCAGTATTTT
d_gene: TRBD1; j_gene: TRBJ1-2; v_gene: TRBV5-4; abundance: -; len: 12; CDR3aa: CASSNRDSGYTF; CDR3nt: TGTGCCAGCAGCAACCGGGACAGTGGCTACACCTTC
d_gene: TRBD2; j_gene: TRBJ2-2; v_gene: TRBV27; abundance: few; len: 17; CDR3aa: CASSLFPSGTNTGELFF; CDR3nt: TGTGCCAGCAGTTTATTTCCTAGCGGAACGAACACCGGGGAGCTGTTTTTT
d_gene: TRBD2; j_gene: TRBJ2-3; v_gene: TRBV7-3; abundance: few; len: 15; CDR3aa: CASSLAGGPSDTQYF; CDR3nt: TGTGCCAGCAGCTTAGCGGGAGGGCCATCAGATACGCAGTATTTT
d_gene: TRBD1; j_gene: TRBJ1-3; v_gene: TRBV29-1; abundance: -; len: 12; CDR3aa: CSAGQGVGTIYF; CDR3nt: TGCAGCGCTGGACAGGGAGTCGGCACCATATATTTT
d_gene: -; j_gene: TRBJ1-2; v_gene: TRBV5-1; abundance: once; len: 14; CDR3aa: CASSLGGRNDGYTF; CDR3nt: TGCGCCAGCAGCTTGGGGGGCAGAAACGATGGCTACACCTTC
d_gene: TRBD1; j_gene: TRBJ2-7; v_gene: TRBV5-4; abundance: few; len: 15; CDR3aa: CASSSRDRGTYEQYF; CDR3nt: TGTGCCAGCAGCTCGCGGGACAGGGGTACCTACGAGCAGTACTTC
d_gene: TRBD2; j_gene: TRBJ2-5; v_gene: TRBV27; abundance: -; len: 15; CDR3aa: CASSPLTSGKETQYF; CDR3nt: TGTGCCAGCAGTCCTTTGACTAGCGGTAAAGAGACCCAGTACTTC
d_gene: TRBD2; j_gene: TRBJ2-7; v_gene: TRBV5-1; abundance: -; len: 14; CDR3aa: CASSLLAEAYEQYF; CDR3nt: TGCGCCAGCAGCTTACTAGCGGAGGCCTACGAGCAGTACTTC